This TCR beta chain was sequenced for a study of beta chain features in type 1 diabetes. Whole-study findings and limits: For Type 1 diabetes patients, all four CD4+ subsets carried TCRB CDR3s that were moderately but significantly shorter. VDJ junctions from type 1 diabetes patients carried fewer insertions and larger deletions.

The sample holds a few counts of this clone. As yet, its antigen is unknown. Germline V lookup: CDR1 SGHRS, CDR2 YFSETQ. Deletions cut 4 bases from V and 0 bases from J, with 5 bases between. The CDR3 is made up of 14 amino acids. What was sequenced were expressed TCRB transcripts, since all of the isolated RNA had been reverse transcribed. Around 3.9 million reads per sample were averaged for naive, central memory and regulatory samples. Sequenced by immunoSEQ multiplex PCR; TCRdb stores in-frame clones only, minus some. The top ten clones hold around 1.8% of a sample with around 40,000 clones, about 68% of them seen once.

Material for sequencing was Tregs from blood. This chain connects TRBV5-1 to TRBJ1-6; D gene unclear. This sequence originates from a man younger than 40 with type 1 diabetes. Some clones in this sample may be carry-over from other donors' samples. CDR3 sequence reads: CASSPGSYNSPLHF. CDR3 nucleotide sequence: TGCGCCAGCAGCCCGGGCTCCTATAATTCACCCCTCCACTTT.